This entry lists 11 T cell receptor beta chains sequenced from one sample in a study of CD8 T cells in ankylosing spondylitis. Study outcomes and limitations: What seemed typical of ankylosing spondylitis blood was a TCR beta motif built from eight highly homologous variants.

MiXCR was run by TCRdb on the 5' RACE reads, yielding one entry per CDR3 protein. This sample yields 750,000 to 850,000 distinct CDR3 sequences, of which roughly 10% are seen a single time; about 0.49% belongs to the top ten. Their target antigens are unknown. Input material: blood, either unsorted or a sorted T cell fraction (not recorded which). These receptors were obtained from a male donor with ankylosing spondylitis.

Only a few counts were recorded for this clonotype. The V and J genes are TRBV20-1 and TRBJ1-1, with no clear D. The V gene's germline CDR1 is DFQATT and CDR2 SNEGSKA (reference sequence). CDR3 size: 12 residues. Trimming cost V 3 bases and J 5 bases, with 10 bases left between them. In DNA form, the CDR3 reads TGCAGTGCTAGCCCCTGGAAGACTGAAGCTTTCTTT. Its protein product is CSASPWKTEAFF.

This clonotype was counted at least ten times. The chain carries TRBV6-2 or TRBV6-3 and TRBJ2-7; D call uncertain. CDR3 size: 11 residues. The V end lost 6 bases, the J end lost 3 bases, and 6 bases lay between the germline ends. Germline V lookup: CDR1 MNHEY, CDR2 SVGEGT. The CDR3 DNA reads as TGTGCCAGCAGAAGACACTACGAGCAGTACTTC. Protein product: CASRRHYEQYF.

This clonotype was seen many times. The chain couples TRBV29-1 to TRBJ2-3; TRBD2 matches at 9 bases. V lost 5 bases, J lost 2 bases, and 5 bases stayed unmatched. In germline, CDR1 is SQVTM, CDR2 ANQGSEA. This CDR3 spans 14 amino acids. The CDR3 region is CSVQAGGPTDTQYF. The CDR3 DNA reads TGCAGCGTTCAAGCGGGAGGCCCCACAGATACGCAGTATTTT.

This chain uses TRBV20-1 with TRBJ2-3; 16 nucleotides match TRBD2. The CDR3 extends over 16 amino acids. The V and J ends lost 5 bases and 2 bases, in that order; junction bases with no gene match: 4. Germline CDR1 reads DFQATT; CDR2 reads SNEGSKA (reference sequence). The CDR3 protein is CSAAGLAGGITDTQYF. The CDR3 nucleotides are TGCAGTGCTGCGGGACTAGCGGGAGGGATCACAGATACGCAGTATTTT.

This chain uses TRBV7-2 with TRBJ2-3, with TRBD2 as a possible D gene (5 bases). The V and J ends lost 3 bases and 4 bases respectively, with 8 bases between them. Germline V gives CDR1 SGHTA, CDR2 FQGNSA. This CDR3 region has 13 residues. In DNA form, the CDR3 reads TGTGCCAGCAGCTTCGCGGACTCAGATACGCAGTATTTT. This codes for CASSFADSDTQYF.

In its sample, this clonotype was seen many times. V and J are TRBV12-3 or TRBV12-4 and TRBJ2-7; 10 bases line up with TRBD2. The CDR3 loop spans 16 amino acids. J lost 1 base, V lost 5 bases, and 8 bases had no gene match. Here the CDR3 reads CASSQTGTSVSYEQYF. The CDR3 DNA reads TGTGCCAGCAGTCAGACCGGGACTAGCGTATCCTACGAGCAGTACTTC.

The table lists this clonotype with a few counts. The gene calls are TRBV20-1 and TRBJ1-5; the D is unclear. The CDR3 spans 15 residues. Trimming removed 2 bases at V and 0 bases at J, with 11 bases between. Per the germline V gene, CDR1 is DFQATT and CDR2 is SNEGSKA (reference sequence). CDR3: CSARSEWGSNQPQHF. As DNA, the CDR3 is TGCAGTGCTAGAAGTGAATGGGGTAGCAATCAGCCCCAGCATTTT.

J is TRBJ2-5 and V is TRBV7-2; weak D call: TRBD2 (6 bases). The germline gives CDR1 SGHTA, CDR2 FQGNSA. V dropped 5 bases and J dropped 2 bases, with 15 bases sitting between them. This CDR3 comprises 15 residues. In DNA, the CDR3 is TGTGCCAGCAGCCAGCAGGGTGGGGGGCAAGAGACCCAGTACTTC. This codes for CASSQQGGGQETQYF. Full variable domain (outside the CDR3, taken from reference TRBV7-2 and TRBJ2-5): GAGVSQSPSNKVTEKGKDVELRCDPISGHTALYWYRQSLGQGLEFLIYFQGNSAPDKSGLPSDRFSAERTGGSVSTLTIQRTQQEDSAVYLCASSQQGGGQETQYFGPGTRLLVL.

In this sample, this clonotype turned up many times. The chain carries TRBV7-9 and TRBJ2-7; D gene ambiguous. Between the trimmed V and J ends, which lost 1 base and 2 bases, there was a span of 6 bases. This CDR3 comprises 13 residues. Germline CDR1 reads SEHNR; CDR2 reads FQNEAQ (reference sequence). The CDR3 DNA reads TGTGCCAGCAGCTTAGAAGTTCCCTACGAGCAGTACTTC. Protein sequence: CASSLEVPYEQYF.

This clonotype was seen more than once but under ten times. The rearrangement joins TRBV4-1 to TRBJ2-1; D may be TRBD1 or TRBD2 (5 bases each). This CDR3 is 14 amino acids long. Germline assignment: CDR1 MGHRA and CDR2 YSYEKL. Deletions cut 6 bases from V and 5 bases from J, with 14 bases between. The CDR3 here is CASRYTGAHNEQFF. DNA for the CDR3: TGCGCCAGCAGGTATACCGGGGCCCACAATGAGCAGTTCTTC.

This clonotype was detected ten times or more. This chain links TRBV20-1 with TRBJ2-7; D remains unclear. This CDR3 is built from 12 residues. The V gene lost 3 bases and the J gene lost 1 base, with 7 bases spanning the gap. Germline V gene data show CDR1 as DFQATT and CDR2 as SNEGSKA (reference sequence). The CDR3 coding sequence is TGCAGTGCTAGTGGGGTGTCCTACGAGCAGTACTTC. It translates to CSASGVSYEQYF.